This TCR beta chain was sequenced in a study of metastatic and nonmetastatic thyroid tumors. Study information: Across blood and tumor or nodule tissue, repertoires from malignant and benign thyroid patients were compared with one another. Study observations and caveats: A significant increase in TCR beta diversity was reportedly seen in malignant thyroid tumors relative to benign nodules, in blood and tumor.

This clone appeared a few times. The antigen is undetermined. Treatment of any kind had been given to no patient before thyroid surgery. Methods used by the authors: For papillary thyroid cancer, a distant-metastasis classifier was constructed from CDR3 differences observed across clinicopathological groups. Via MiXCR, TCRdb re-called the PCR reads. These V and J calls are TCRdb output, not the study's own analysis. The sample includes more than 40,000 clones, more than 20% of them seen just once. Between the trimmed V and J ends, which lost 4 bases and 4 bases, there was a span of 9 bases. Germline CDR1 SGHRS, CDR2 YFSETQ. This CDR3 has 13 residues.

The chain joins TRBV5-1 to TRBJ2-1, with D hard to call. Material for sequencing was tumor tissue. The source of this sequence is a female donor with papillary thyroid cancer or a benign thyroid nodule (not recorded which). Some clones in this sample may be carry-over from other donors' samples. CDR3 coding DNA: TGCGCCAGCAGCCGTATTAGATACAATGAGCAGTTCTTC. Residues: CASSRIRYNEQFF.